These 14 T cell receptor beta chains were sequenced from one sample in a study of radiotherapy plus CTLA-4 blockade in lung cancer. Assay: immunoSEQ multiplex PCR; the TCRdb copy retains only in-frame clones and omits some. The sample shows fewer than 35,000 clones, roughly three quarters of them seen only once. The material was peripheral blood, obtained from a patient treated with radiotherapy plus ipilimumab. These receptors all stem from a human donor with non-small cell lung cancer that progressed on radiotherapy plus ipilimumab.

This chain's CDR3 is CASSLGGNPGQPQHF. For the CDR3, the DNA is TGTGCCAGCAGCTTAGGTGGCAACCCTGGGCAGCCCCAGCATTTT. The genes are TRBV11-2 and TRBJ1-5; D gene uncertain. The CDR3 is made up of 15 amino acids. V was pared by 1 base and J by 7 bases, with 14 bases between. The germline V gene has CDR1 SGHAT and CDR2 FQNNGV.

The chain carries TRBV6-5 and TRBJ2-7; D ambiguous. Trimming shortened V by 5 bases and J by 3 bases, and 17 bases separated the two germline ends. Germline V gene data show CDR1 as MNHEY and CDR2 as SVGAGI. This CDR3 comprises 15 residues. The DNA of the CDR3 is TGTGCCAGCAGTCCCGGTTCGACTGGTCTCTACGAGCAGTACTTC. Amino acids: CASSPGSTGLYEQYF.

This chain connects TRBV6-5 to TRBJ2-3, with 12 bases that match TRBD2. The CDR3 runs 15 residues. CDR1 and CDR2 from the germline V gene are MNHEY and SVGAGI. V trimming: 6 bases; J trimming: 4 bases; junction bases outside the gene matches: 5. The CDR3 loop is CASSPTSGSADTQYF. The DNA for the CDR3 is TGTGCCAGCAGCCCGACTAGCGGGAGTGCAGATACGCAGTATTTT.

This chain joins TRBV9 and TRBJ1-2, with D possibly matching TRBD1 (5 bases). The CDR3 totals 14 residues. V lost 0 bases to trimming and J lost 8 bases, with 14 bases between them. Germline loops: CDR1 SGDLS, CDR2 YYNGEE. The CDR3 nucleotides are TGTGCCAGCAGCGTAGGTTGGGGGAGTGAGGGCTACACCTTC. Amino acids: CASSVGWGSEGYTF.

The chain uses TRBV28 and TRBJ1-1, with 10 bases identical to TRBD1. J was trimmed by 5 bases and V by 7 bases; bases with no gene match: 16. Germline-derived CDR1 and CDR2 are MDHEN and SYDVKM. The CDR3 length is 17 residues. CDR3 nucleotides: TGTGCCAGCACCGATCGACGAGGCGGGACAGGGGATACTGAAGCTTTCTTT. As protein: CASTDRRGGTGDTEAFF.

The chain links TRBV9 to TRBJ1-1; D is uncertain. Trimming left V 4 bases short and J 1 base short, with 8 bases between. CDR3 length: 13 amino acids. CDR1 is SGDLS and CDR2 is YYNGEE in the germline V gene. This CDR3 is CASSSDSNTEAFF. CDR3 bases: TGTGCCAGCAGCTCAGACTCGAACACTGAAGCTTTCTTT.

The chain is built from TRBV5-4 and TRBJ2-7; D is possibly TRBD2 (6 bases). The V gene's germline CDR1 is SGHNT and CDR2 YYREEE (reference sequence). The CDR3 extends over 12 amino acids. The V and J ends lost 1 base and 6 bases respectively, with 8 bases between them. The CDR3 sequence is CASSLPGAEQYF. The CDR3 nucleotides are TGTGCCAGCAGCTTGCCGGGAGCCGAGCAGTACTTC.

J is TRBJ1-2 and V is TRBV28, with a tentative D call TRBD1 (5 bases). This CDR3 region has 13 residues. The V gene's germline CDR1 is MDHEN and CDR2 SYDVKM. The ends were cut back, 5 bases at V and 4 bases at J, with 11 bases in the middle. CDR3 loop: CASSIRQSYGYTF. The CDR3 nucleotides are TGTGCCAGCAGTATCCGACAGTCCTATGGCTACACCTTC.

This clone was recorded a few times. The chain employs TRBV28 and TRBJ2-3; 13 nucleotides match TRBD2. Trimming at V came to 8 bases and at J to 6 bases, leaving 8 bases not matched to a gene. This CDR3 is built from 15 residues. The germline V gene has CDR1 MDHEN and CDR2 SYDVKM. Here the CDR3 reads CASGITSGRGDTQYF. The DNA for the CDR3 is TGTGCCAGCGGAATTACTAGCGGGAGGGGGGATACGCAGTATTTT.

The chain uses TRBV12-5 and TRBJ1-5; D is unresolved. CDR3 size: 19 residues. Germline CDR1 reads LGHNT; CDR2 reads FRNRAP. V lost 4 bases and J 2 bases, leaving 24 bases between the germline ends. CDR3 region: CASGSPPIRTSGGNQPQHF. CDR3 DNA: TGTGCTAGTGGTTCTCCACCTATTCGGACTTCAGGCGGCAATCAGCCCCAGCATTTT.

This clone was observed a handful of times. This chain links TRBV28 with TRBJ1-2, with D unresolved. Germline loops: CDR1 MDHEN, CDR2 SYDVKM. This CDR3 contains 11 residues. Trimming removed 3 bases at V and 10 bases at J, with 9 bases between. The CDR3 DNA is TGTGCCAGCAGTTTGTGGGGTGACTACACCTTC. Its protein is CASSLWGDYTF.

The V and J genes are TRBV7-2 and TRBJ2-5; 11 nucleotides agree with TRBD2. Germline V gene data show CDR1 as SGHTA and CDR2 as FQGNSA. V shed 1 base and J 6 bases; nucleotides not matched to a gene: 10. The CDR3 consists of 17 residues. The CDR3 here is CASSLEGTSGGRQTQYF. The DNA for the CDR3 is TGTGCCAGCAGCTTAGAAGGCACTAGCGGGGGCCGGCAGACCCAGTACTTC.

The chain is built from TRBV5-4 and TRBJ2-7; 9 bases line up with TRBD2. The V and J ends lost 5 bases and 1 base, in that order; junction bases with no gene match: 7. Germline lookup yields CDR1 SGHNT and CDR2 YYREEE (reference sequence). This CDR3 has 15 amino acids. CDR3 loop: CASRRLLAGSYEQYF. Written as DNA, the CDR3 is TGTGCCAGCAGACGCCTTCTAGCGGGATCCTACGAGCAGTACTTC.

The chain is built from TRBV6-1 and TRBJ1-5; D is unresolved. CDR3 size: 14 residues. With 3 bases removed from V and 6 bases from J, the gap between germline ends came to 12 bases. Germline assignment: CDR1 MNHNS and CDR2 SASEGT. In DNA, the CDR3 is TGTGCCAGCAGTGATGGAACCGCCAGTCAGCCCCAGCATTTT. Its translation: CASSDGTASQPQHF.